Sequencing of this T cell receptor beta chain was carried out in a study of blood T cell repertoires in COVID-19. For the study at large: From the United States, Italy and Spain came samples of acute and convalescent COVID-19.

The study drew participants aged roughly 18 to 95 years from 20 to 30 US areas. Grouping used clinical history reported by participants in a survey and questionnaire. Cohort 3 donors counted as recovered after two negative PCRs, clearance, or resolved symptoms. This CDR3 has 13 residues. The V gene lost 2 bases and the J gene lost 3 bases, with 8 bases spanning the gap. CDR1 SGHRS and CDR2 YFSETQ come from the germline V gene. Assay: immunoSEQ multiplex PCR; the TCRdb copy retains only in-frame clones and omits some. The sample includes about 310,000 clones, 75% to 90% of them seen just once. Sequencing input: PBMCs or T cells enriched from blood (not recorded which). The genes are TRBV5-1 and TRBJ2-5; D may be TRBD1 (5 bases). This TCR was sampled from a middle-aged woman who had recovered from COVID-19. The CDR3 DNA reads TGCGCCAGCAGCTTCCGGACAAAAGAGACCCAGTACTTC. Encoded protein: CASSFRTKETQYF.